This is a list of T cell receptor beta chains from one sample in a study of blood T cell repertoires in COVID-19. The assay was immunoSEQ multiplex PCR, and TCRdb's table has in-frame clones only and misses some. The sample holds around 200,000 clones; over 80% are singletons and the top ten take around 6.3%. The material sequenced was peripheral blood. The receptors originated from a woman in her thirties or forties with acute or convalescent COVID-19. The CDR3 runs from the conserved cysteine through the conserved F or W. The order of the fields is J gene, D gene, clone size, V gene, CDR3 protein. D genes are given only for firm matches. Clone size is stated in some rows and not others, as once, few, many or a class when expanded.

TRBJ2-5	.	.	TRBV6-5	CASSYSLSQETQYF
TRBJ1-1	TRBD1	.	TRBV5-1	CASSQRTGVNTEAFF
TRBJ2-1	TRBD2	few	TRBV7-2	CASSPQSGIVSNEQFF
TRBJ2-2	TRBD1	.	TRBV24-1	CAASPGQGALRELFF
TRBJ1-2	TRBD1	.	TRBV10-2	CASSPGQGVSFDYGYTF
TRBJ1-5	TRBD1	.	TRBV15	CATSRRDSRGRPQHF
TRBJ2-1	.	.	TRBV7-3	CASSLSGGALYNEQFF
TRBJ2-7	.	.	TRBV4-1	CASSQEFSGLAYEQYF
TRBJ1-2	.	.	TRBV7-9	CASSSQGFGYTF
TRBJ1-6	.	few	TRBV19	CASSIRDRGSPLHF
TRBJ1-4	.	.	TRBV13	CASSSAIGGGVHNEKLFF
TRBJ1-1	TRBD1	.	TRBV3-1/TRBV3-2	CASSQEQGRTEAFF
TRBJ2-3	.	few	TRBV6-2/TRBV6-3	CASTPRLGGDTQYF
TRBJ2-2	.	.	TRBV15	CATAFMGAIGELFF
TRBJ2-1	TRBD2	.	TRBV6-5	CASTSGLAGNNEQFF
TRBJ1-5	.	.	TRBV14	CASSLRQGDNQPQHF
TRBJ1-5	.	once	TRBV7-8	CASSLAGGMSNQPQHF
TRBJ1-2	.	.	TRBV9	CASSVDGGRGYTF
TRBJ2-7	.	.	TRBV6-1	CASSDIGWGLIDYEQYF
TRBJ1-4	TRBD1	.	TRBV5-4	CASSILGQVNEKLFF
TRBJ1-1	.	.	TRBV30	CAWSGTARQINTEAFF
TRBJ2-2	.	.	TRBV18	CASSPPLAGTGELFF
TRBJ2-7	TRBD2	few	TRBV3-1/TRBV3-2	CASSPRPVLGGEQYF
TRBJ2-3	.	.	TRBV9	CASSVARGPTDTQYF
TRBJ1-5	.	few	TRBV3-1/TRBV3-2	CASSQGGGNQPQHF
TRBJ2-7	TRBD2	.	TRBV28	CASSSPGGASGRYEQYF
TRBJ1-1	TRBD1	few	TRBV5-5	CASSRDRDNTEAFF
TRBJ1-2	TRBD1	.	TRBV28	CASSDSGQGGGYTF
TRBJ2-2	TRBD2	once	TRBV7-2	CASSLVEVAGAGELFF
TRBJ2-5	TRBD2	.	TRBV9	CASSEMPGTSGQETQYF
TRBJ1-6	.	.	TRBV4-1	CASSQASPSSPLHF
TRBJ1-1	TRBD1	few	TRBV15	CATSRDLGTVYTEAFF
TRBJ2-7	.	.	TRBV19	CASSAHEDSRVEQYF
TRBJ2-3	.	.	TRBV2	CASSEGPRASAQYF
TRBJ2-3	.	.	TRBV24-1	CATSERTRSVPDTQYF
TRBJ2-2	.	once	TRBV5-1	CASSWRLENTGELFF
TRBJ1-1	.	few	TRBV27	CASSTIMRVNTEAFF
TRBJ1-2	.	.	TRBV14	CASGPWGPDGYTF
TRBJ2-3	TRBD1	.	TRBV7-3	CASSPALQGAADTQYF
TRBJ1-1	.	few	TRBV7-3	CASSFYKNTEAFF
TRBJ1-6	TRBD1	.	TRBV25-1	CASSDPRTGHSPLHF
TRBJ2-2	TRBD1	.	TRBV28	CASRHRDRVGGGTGELFF
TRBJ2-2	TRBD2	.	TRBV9	CASSFGLAGATNTGELFF
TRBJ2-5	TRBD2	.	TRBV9	CASSVAGGRLGETQYF
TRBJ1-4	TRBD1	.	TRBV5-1	CASSLGTADEKLFF
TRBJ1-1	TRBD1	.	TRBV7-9	CASSLRQGAPGEAFF
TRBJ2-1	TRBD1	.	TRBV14	CASSLRDRAGNEQFF
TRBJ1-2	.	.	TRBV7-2	CASSFDMLTGRGGYTF
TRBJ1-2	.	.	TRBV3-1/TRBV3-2	CASSHALLPGWWGYTF
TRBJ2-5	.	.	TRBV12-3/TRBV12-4	CASSRYQETQYF
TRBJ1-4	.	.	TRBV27	CASRGRGQVLVDEKLFF
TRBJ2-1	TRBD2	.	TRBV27	CASSPGTGRAGEQFF
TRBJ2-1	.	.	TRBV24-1	CATSDSLGYNEQFF
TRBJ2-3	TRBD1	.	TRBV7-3	CASSSTGPPDTQYF
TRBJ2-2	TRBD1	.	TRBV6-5	CATTWTGSGELFF
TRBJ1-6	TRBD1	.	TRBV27	CASSLQGFSPLHF
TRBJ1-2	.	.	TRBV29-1	CSVDRYGYTF